The present entry profiles one TCR beta chain with its context. The CDR3 contains 15 residues. Germline V gives CDR1 KGHDR, CDR2 SFDVKD. Trimming left V 9 bases short and J 2 bases short, with 19 bases between. This specimen comes from a study of blood T cell repertoires in COVID-19. This table comes from immunoSEQ multiplex PCR, and its TCRdb copy is limited to in-frame clones, with some not included. The profile shows 70,000 or so clones, around three quarters of them singletons. The TCR was taken from a human donor in a cohort sampled during active COVID-19. V and J are TRBV24-1 and TRBJ2-7; the D gene is possibly TRBD2 (6 bases). The source material was peripheral blood. The CDR3, as DNA: TGTGCCACCCCCCTTCCGGGAGAGAATCCCTACGAGCAGTACTTC. Amino acid sequence: CATPLPGENPYEQYF.